This T cell receptor beta chain comes out of a study of blood T cells in healthy people across ages. This clonotype occurred a few times. Through a sample-barcoded 5' primer and a J-beta primer mix, a second PCR was run for about 6 to 11 cycles. TCRdb passed the 5' RACE reads through MiXCR, listing each CDR3 protein once. The sample contains some 690,000 distinct CDR3 sequences, about a fifth of which appear only once. CDR1 is SGHVS, CDR2 FQNEAQ, per germline. The CDR3 contains 15 residues. The V gene end was trimmed by 5 bases and the J gene end by 8 bases; junction bases not matched to a gene: 9. Material for sequencing was blood. This chain connects TRBV7-8 to TRBJ2-1, with 10 positions matching TRBD2. This TCR came from a man in his 70s in good health. The CDR3 region is CASSARLAGGDEQFF. In DNA, the CDR3 is TGTGCCAGCAGCGCCCGACTAGCGGGCGGGGATGAGCAGTTCTTC.